The entry below gives a single TCR beta chain sequence along with its context. Its specificity is unknown. These data are taken from a study of shared clonotypes between healthy human individuals. Findings and caveats of the study: Researchers found naive subsets generally carried larger estimated richness than memory subsets. Only blood samples were collected, and tissue repertoires likely differ.

CDR3 length: 18 residues. In germline, CDR1 is SGHRS, CDR2 YFSETQ. V lost 9 bases, J lost 8 bases, and 32 bases lay in between. With CCR7-negative CD45RA+ TemRA cells, CD45RO+ cells were combined in CD8 memory. Several immunoSEQ plates received, in even portions, the genomic DNA of each subset. Measured with immunoSEQ multiplex PCR; TCRdb has only the in-frame clones, and not every one. The data contain approximately 640,000 clones, less than 95% of them seen just once; the ten biggest clones take up 34%. The V and J genes are TRBV5-1 and TRBJ1-4, with D possibly matching TRBD1 (5 bases). The sample was memory CD8+ T cells from PBMCs. Subset meaning: CD45RO+ cells pooled with CCR7-negative TemRA cells. The origin of this receptor is a man aged 18 to 29 in good health. Some clones in this sample may be carry-over from other donors' samples. The CDR3 DNA follows: TGCGCCATAAAATCCTATCTGACGGGACTCACCACCACCGAAAAACTGTTTTTT. It yields the protein CAIKSYLTGLTTTEKLFF.